This is a list of T cell receptor beta chains from one sample in a study of CD8 T cells in ankylosing spondylitis. TCRdb analysed the 5' RACE reads with MiXCR anew, one entry per CDR3 protein. The data show fewer than 650,000 distinct CDR3 sequences, with more than 9.5% seen just once and 6.8% held by the top ten. Sequencing used blood, either unsorted or a sorted T cell fraction (not recorded which). These receptors originate from a male donor with ankylosing spondylitis. CDR3s include the opening cysteine and the closing phenylalanine or tryptophan. Each record gives: D gene, clone size, V gene, J gene, CDR3 protein, CDR3 DNA. The D gene is left open where the match is weak. Not all rows give a size; the values are once, few, many and, for expanded clones, a class.

D: -; size: few; V: TRBV5-1; J: TRBJ1-4; CDR3: CASSLEGTYHEKLFF; DNA: TGCGCCAGCAGCTTGGAGGGCACTTATCATGAAAAACTGTTTTTT
D: TRBD1; size: -; V: TRBV18; J: TRBJ1-5; CDR3: CASSPGQGTGQPQHF; DNA: TGTGCCAGCTCACCGGGACAGGGAACGGGTCAGCCCCAGCATTTT
D: -; size: many; V: TRBV10-3; J: TRBJ2-3; CDR3: CAISESYLTDTQYF; DNA: TGTGCCATCAGTGAGTCTTACCTCACAGATACGCAGTATTTT
D: TRBD2; size: few; V: TRBV11-1; J: TRBJ2-2; CDR3: CASSLYRLAGGWDTGELFF; DNA: TGTGCCAGCAGCTTATACCGGCTAGCGGGAGGATGGGACACCGGGGAGCTGTTTTTT
D: -; size: -; V: TRBV12-3/TRBV12-4; J: TRBJ2-1; CDR3: CASSPPDRRGGEQFF; DNA: TGTGCCAGCAGTCCACCGGACAGGAGGGGTGGTGAGCAGTTCTTC
D: TRBD2; size: -; V: TRBV30; J: TRBJ2-3; CDR3: CAWTLAGSADTQYF; DNA: TGTGCCTGGACCTTAGCGGGTTCGGCAGATACGCAGTATTTT
D: -; size: -; V: TRBV18; J: TRBJ1-1; CDR3: CASSPLRGDGTEAFF; DNA: TGTGCCAGCTCACCACTAAGAGGGGATGGCACTGAAGCTTTCTTT
D: -; size: many; V: TRBV5-1; J: TRBJ2-3; CDR3: CASSPGGATDTQYF; DNA: TGCGCCAGCAGCCCCGGAGGGGCCACAGATACGCAGTATTTT
D: TRBD2; size: many; V: TRBV5-1; J: TRBJ2-2; CDR3: CATKLAATAGELFF; DNA: TGCGCCACCAAACTAGCGGCGACGGCCGGGGAGCTGTTTTTT
D: -; size: few; V: TRBV5-1; J: TRBJ2-2; CDR3: CASSSGGVTGQLFF; DNA: TGCGCCAGCAGCTCCGGCGGCGTGACCGGGCAGCTGTTTTTT
D: TRBD2; size: few; V: TRBV18; J: TRBJ2-3; CDR3: CASSPPLAGLEDTQYF; DNA: TGTGCCAGCTCACCACCACTAGCGGGGTTGGAAGATACGCAGTATTTT
D: -; size: many; V: TRBV5-1; J: TRBJ2-3; CDR3: CASSPQGGTDTQYF; DNA: TGCGCCAGCAGCCCACAGGGGGGGACAGATACGCAGTATTTT
D: -; size: -; V: TRBV7-8; J: TRBJ1-2; CDR3: CASSPRAGANYGYTF; DNA: TGTGCCAGCAGCCCCAGGGCGGGGGCGAACTATGGCTACACCTTC
D: TRBD1; size: many; V: TRBV5-1; J: TRBJ2-1; CDR3: CASSSQGVSVNEQFF; DNA: TGCGCCAGCAGCTCTCAGGGGGTCAGTGTGAATGAGCAGTTCTTC
D: -; size: -; V: TRBV7-9; J: TRBJ1-1; CDR3: CASSNSPEAFF; DNA: TGTGCCAGCAGCAATTCGCCGGAAGCTTTCTTT
D: -; size: few; V: TRBV12-3/TRBV12-4; J: TRBJ1-6; CDR3: CASSLDEGPGRSPLHF; DNA: TGTGCCAGCAGTTTAGATGAGGGGCCGGGAAGGTCACCCCTCCACTTT
D: TRBD2; size: -; V: TRBV20-1; J: TRBJ2-3; CDR3: CSATSGTTDTQYF; DNA: TGCAGTGCTACTAGCGGGACTACAGATACGCAGTATTTT
D: TRBD2; size: -; V: TRBV30; J: TRBJ2-3; CDR3: CAWRPGLATDTQYF; DNA: TGTGCCTGGAGGCCGGGACTAGCCACAGATACGCAGTATTTT
D: TRBD1; size: many; V: TRBV5-6; J: TRBJ1-2; CDR3: CASSRQGLGYTF; DNA: TGTGCCAGCAGCCGACAGGGACTTGGCTACACCTTC
D: -; size: few; V: TRBV10-3; J: TRBJ2-3; CDR3: CAISLGGGSSTDTQYF; DNA: TGTGCCATCTCACTAGGTGGGGGCTCTAGCACAGATACGCAGTATTTT
D: TRBD1; size: many; V: TRBV7-8; J: TRBJ2-4; CDR3: CASSLVGQAGRNIQYF; DNA: TGTGCCAGCAGCTTAGTCGGACAGGCGGGTCGGAACATTCAGTACTTC
D: -; size: -; V: TRBV20-1; J: TRBJ2-7; CDR3: CSARGGGFSYEQYF; DNA: TGCAGTGCTAGAGGAGGAGGGTTCTCCTACGAGCAGTACTTC
D: -; size: -; V: TRBV28; J: TRBJ1-1; CDR3: CASSRGGRGTEAFF; DNA: TGTGCCAGCAGTCGTGGGGGCCGCGGGACTGAAGCTTTCTTT
D: -; size: many; V: TRBV12-3/TRBV12-4; J: TRBJ2-7; CDR3: CASSFPGPGLHYEQYF; DNA: TGTGCCAGCAGTTTTCCCGGCCCCGGACTCCACTACGAGCAGTACTTC
D: -; size: few; V: TRBV12-3/TRBV12-4; J: TRBJ1-6; CDR3: CASSAGRGSPLHF; DNA: TGTGCCAGCAGCGCAGGGCGGGGTTCACCCCTCCACTTT
D: TRBD1; size: many; V: TRBV12-3/TRBV12-4; J: TRBJ1-5; CDR3: CASSPPGQGYQPQHF; DNA: TGTGCCAGCAGTCCCCCCGGACAGGGTTATCAGCCCCAGCATTTT
D: -; size: few; V: TRBV29-1; J: TRBJ2-3; CDR3: CSVEVDSSTDTQYF; DNA: TGCAGCGTTGAGGTGGACAGTAGCACAGATACGCAGTATTTT
D: TRBD1; size: few; V: TRBV28; J: TRBJ2-5; CDR3: CASSSRGTAQETQYF; DNA: TGTGCCAGCAGTTCGCGAGGGACAGCCCAAGAGACCCAGTACTTC
D: -; size: -; V: TRBV21-1; J: TRBJ2-2; CDR3: CASSERTEPTGELFF; DNA: TGTGCCAGCAGCGAGCGGACAGAGCCCACCGGGGAGCTGTTTTTT
D: TRBD2; size: -; V: TRBV20-1; J: TRBJ2-1; CDR3: CSAAGLAGPPYNEQFF; DNA: TGCAGTGCTGCCGGACTAGCGGGGCCCCCTTACAATGAGCAGTTCTTC
D: TRBD1; size: -; V: TRBV7-9; J: TRBJ1-5; CDR3: CASTHSDRGHQPQHF; DNA: TGTGCCAGCACCCACAGTGACAGGGGGCATCAGCCCCAGCATTTT
D: TRBD1; size: -; V: TRBV2; J: TRBJ2-3; CDR3: CASEGASDTQYF; DNA: TGTGCCTCTGAGGGGGCTTCAGATACGCAGTATTTT
D: TRBD2; size: -; V: TRBV11-2; J: TRBJ2-7; CDR3: CASSTSGTSGYEQYF; DNA: TGTGCCAGCAGCACCTCCGGGACTAGCGGGTACGAGCAGTACTTC
D: -; size: few; V: TRBV20-1; J: TRBJ2-7; CDR3: CSAREVGYEQYF; DNA: TGCAGTGCTAGGGAAGTGGGTTACGAGCAGTACTTC
D: -; size: -; V: TRBV12-3/TRBV12-4; J: TRBJ2-5; CDR3: CASTPGPGETQYF; DNA: TGTGCCAGCACCCCGGGACCCGGGGAGACCCAGTACTTC
D: -; size: few; V: TRBV7-2; J: TRBJ1-6; CDR3: CASSPRAFSYYSPLHF; DNA: TGTGCCAGCAGCCCCCGGGCCTTCTCCTATTATTCACCCCTCCACTTT
D: -; size: few; V: TRBV11-1; J: TRBJ1-2; CDR3: CASSSGTGVKNSPIRRYTF; DNA: TGTGCCAGCAGTTCCGGGACGGGGGTCAAAAATTCCCCTATTAGGCGATACACCTTC
D: -; size: many; V: TRBV3-1; J: TRBJ2-1; CDR3: CASSQGLGSSSYNEQFF; DNA: TGTGCCAGCAGCCAAGGCTTGGGGTCAAGCTCCTACAATGAGCAGTTCTTC
D: -; size: few; V: TRBV12-3/TRBV12-4; J: TRBJ2-5; CDR3: CASRISGAGETQYF; DNA: TGTGCCAGCAGAATATCGGGGGCCGGTGAGACCCAGTACTTC
D: -; size: -; V: TRBV27; J: TRBJ1-4; CDR3: CASSLSQGGEKLFF; DNA: TGTGCCAGCAGTTTAAGCCAGGGAGGAGAAAAACTGTTTTTT
D: -; size: few; V: TRBV28; J: TRBJ1-1; CDR3: CASSLWGRNTEAFF; DNA: TGTGCCAGCAGTTTATGGGGCAGGAACACTGAAGCTTTCTTT
D: -; size: -; V: TRBV3-1; J: TRBJ1-6; CDR3: CASSQGGRTYNSPLHF; DNA: TGTGCCAGCAGCCAAGGTGGACGAACCTATAATTCACCCCTCCACTTT
D: -; size: -; V: TRBV30; J: TRBJ2-1; CDR3: CAWSEGRSWDEQFF; DNA: TGTGCCTGGAGTGAGGGCAGATCCTGGGATGAGCAGTTCTTC
D: TRBD1; size: few; V: TRBV20-1; J: TRBJ1-3; CDR3: CSARDPRGSGNTIYF; DNA: TGCAGTGCTAGAGATCCCAGGGGGTCTGGAAACACCATATATTTT
D: -; size: -; V: TRBV5-1; J: TRBJ1-5; CDR3: CASSLEGGVPPQHF; DNA: TGCGCCAGCAGCTTGGAGGGCGGGGTCCCGCCCCAGCATTTT
D: -; size: few; V: TRBV12-3/TRBV12-4; J: TRBJ2-7; CDR3: CASLLRGKPPHEQYF; DNA: TGTGCCAGCCTCCTACGGGGGAAACCTCCCCACGAGCAGTACTTC
D: -; size: -; V: TRBV24-1; J: TRBJ2-1; CDR3: CATSYDSGENNEQFF; DNA: TGTGCCACCAGTTATGACAGCGGTGAAAACAATGAGCAGTTCTTC
D: -; size: many; V: TRBV29-1; J: TRBJ2-7; CDR3: CSGGRGGAYEQYF; DNA: TGCAGCGGGGGTAGGGGGGGAGCCTACGAGCAGTACTTC
D: -; size: many; V: TRBV25-1; J: TRBJ1-2; CDR3: CASSAVHGYTF; DNA: TGTGCCAGCAGTGCCGTCCATGGCTACACCTTC
D: -; size: -; V: TRBV7-9; J: TRBJ2-3; CDR3: CASSWAFSTDTQYF; DNA: TGTGCCAGCAGCTGGGCTTTTAGCACAGATACGCAGTATTTT
D: -; size: -; V: TRBV2; J: TRBJ1-1; CDR3: CASRFWGTEAFF; DNA: TGTGCCAGCAGGTTCTGGGGGACTGAAGCTTTCTTT
D: -; size: -; V: TRBV24-1; J: TRBJ2-7; CDR3: CATSPQGSSYEQYF; DNA: TGTGCCACCTCCCCACAGGGAAGTTCCTACGAGCAGTACTTC
D: TRBD1; size: -; V: TRBV5-6; J: TRBJ2-4; CDR3: CASSTPGQGLWVRFGKNIQYF; DNA: TGTGCCAGCAGCACACCCGGACAGGGTCTTTGGGTTCGTTTTGGCAAAAACATTCAGTACTTC
D: TRBD1; size: -; V: TRBV7-9; J: TRBJ1-5; CDR3: CASSLDRGQGRNQPQHF; DNA: TGTGCCAGCAGCTTGGACAGGGGGCAAGGGAGAAATCAGCCCCAGCATTTT
D: -; size: -; V: TRBV5-6; J: TRBJ1-2; CDR3: CASSQWGGYGYTF; DNA: TGTGCCAGCAGCCAGTGGGGAGGCTATGGCTACACCTTC
D: -; size: few; V: TRBV12-3/TRBV12-4; J: TRBJ2-2; CDR3: CASSFLRGGELFF; DNA: TGTGCCAGCAGTTTCCTAAGGGGCGGGGAGCTGTTTTTT
D: TRBD1; size: -; V: TRBV20-1; J: TRBJ2-1; CDR3: CSASVGTGGYWNEQFF; DNA: TGCAGTGCTAGCGTCGGGACAGGGGGCTATTGGAATGAGCAGTTCTTC